The 21 T cell receptor beta chains in this list originate from one sample, sequenced in a study of T cell responses to AZD1222 COVID-19 vaccine. Sequencing was performed with immunoSEQ multiplex PCR; in TCRdb, only in-frame clones are kept and a portion is missing. Of about 190,000 clones listed, approximately 92% are singletons. The starting material was peripheral blood, obtained on day 0 of AZD1222 vaccination. These receptors all come from an adult in good health.

This rearrangement joins TRBV6-5 to TRBJ1-1; 9 bases line up with TRBD1. Germline CDR1 is MNHEY and CDR2 is SVGAGI. Losses at the gene ends were 0 bases for V and 8 bases for J; bases not matched to a gene: 7. The CDR3 loop spans 15 amino acids. The CDR3 is CASSYSQDRGKEAFF. The DNA of the CDR3 is TGTGCCAGCAGTTACTCTCAGGACAGGGGTAAAGAAGCTTTCTTT.

The chain employs TRBV4-2 and TRBJ1-5; no firm D call. The CDR3 has 12 amino acids. The germline gives CDR1 LGHNA, CDR2 YNFKEQ. V was trimmed by 0 bases and J by 4 bases, leaving 1 base between them. CDR3 in amino acids: CASSQENQPQHF. CDR3 sequence (DNA): TGTGCCAGCAGCCAAGAAAATCAGCCCCAGCATTTT.

The chain carries TRBV10-3 and TRBJ1-6; D might be TRBD1 (5 bases). The CDR3 runs to 14 residues. The germline V gene encodes CDR1 ENHRY and CDR2 SYGVKD. V lost 5 bases to trimming and J lost 6 bases, with 11 bases between them. CDR3 sequence: CAISSGTRNSPLHF. The CDR3 DNA sequence: TGTGCCATCAGTAGCGGGACGCGTAATTCACCCCTCCACTTT.

This chain uses TRBV3-1 (or the pseudogene TRBV3-2) with TRBJ2-7, with TRBD1 matching 9 bases. The CDR3 loop spans 15 amino acids. Germline CDR1 is LGHDT and CDR2 is YNNKEL (reference sequence). J gave up 4 bases and V 3 bases, and 7 bases lay outside the gene matches. CDR3 sequence: CASSHSGQGQYEQYF. CDR3 DNA: TGTGCCAGCAGCCACTCGGGACAGGGCCAGTACGAGCAGTACTTC.

The chain joins TRBV6-5 to TRBJ2-1; no clear D gene. The CDR3 covers 13 residues. Germline assignment: CDR1 MNHEY and CDR2 SVGAGI. V lost 0 bases to trimming and J lost 4 bases, with 4 bases between them. Here the CDR3 reads CASSYSGYNEQFF. Here the CDR3 DNA reads TGTGCCAGCAGTTACTCCGGGTACAATGAGCAGTTCTTC.

V is TRBV21-1 and J is TRBJ1-1. TRBV21-1 is a pseudogene locus. CDR3 size: 15 residues. CDR3 region: CASSIRRRMNTEAFF. DNA of the CDR3: TGTGCCAGCAGCATCAGGAGGAGAATGAACACTGAAGCTTTCTTT.

This clone was recorded once. The chain combines TRBV30 with TRBJ1-1; 8 nucleotides agree with TRBD1. The J segment lost 3 bases and the V segment lost 8 bases, leaving 8 bases of the junction unmatched. The CDR3 has 13 amino acids. CDR1 is GTSNPN and CDR2 is SVGIG in the germline V gene (reference sequence). CDR3 coding DNA: TGTGCCCTTGACAGGGGTGGTGACACTGAAGCTTTCTTT. Its translation: CALDRGGDTEAFF. Filled out from reference TRBV30 and TRBJ1-1, the complete variable domain reads SQTIHQWPATLVQPVGSPLSLECTVEGTSNPNLYWYRQAAGRGLQLLFYSVGIGQISSEVPQNLSASRPQDRQFILSSKKLLLSDSGFYLCALDRGGDTEAFFGQGTRLTVV.

V and J are TRBV9 and TRBJ1-6; 8 nucleotides agree with TRBD1. Germline V gene lookup returns CDR1 SGDLS and CDR2 YYNGEE. J lost 0 bases, V lost 3 bases, and 2 bases had no gene match. The CDR3 extends over 16 amino acids. The CDR3 nucleotides are TGTGCCAGCAGCGGGGACAGGCTCTCCTATAATTCACCCCTCCACTTT. Translated: CASSGDRLSYNSPLHF.

The chain links TRBV11-2 to TRBJ1-2; 7 bases map to TRBD1. The CDR3 length is 13 residues. Per the germline V gene, CDR1 is SGHAT and CDR2 is FQNNGV. Trimming cost V 6 bases and J 2 bases; bases outside gene matches: 3. The CDR3 DNA sequence: TGTGCCAGCAGATCGACAGGGAACTATGGCTACACCTTC. It specifies CASRSTGNYGYTF.

This rearrangement joins TRBV7-8 to TRBJ1-2; D call uncertain. V was pared by 2 bases and J by 2 bases, with 9 bases between. Germline V gene data show CDR1 as SGHVS and CDR2 as FQNEAQ. The CDR3 totals 14 residues. This chain's CDR3 is CASSLTAGNYGYTF. The CDR3 DNA follows: TGTGCCAGCAGCTTAACAGCGGGAAACTATGGCTACACCTTC. Drawing the rest from reference TRBV7-8 and TRBJ1-2, the complete variable domain is GAGVSQSPRYKVAKRGQDVALRCDPISGHVSLFWYQQALGQGPEFLTYFQNEAQLDKSGLPSDRFFAERPEGSVSTLKIQRTQQEDSAVYLCASSLTAGNYGYTFGSGTRLTVV.

The rearrangement links TRBV4-3 to TRBJ1-2; possible D gene TRBD1, 5 bases. Germline V gene sequence: CDR1 LGHNA, CDR2 YSLEER. The CDR3 has 14 residues. Trimming removed 4 bases at V and 4 bases at J, with 13 bases between. CDR3: CASSLDGAAYGYTF. CDR3 coding DNA: TGCGCCAGCAGCCTAGACGGGGCAGCCTATGGCTACACCTTC.

DNA for the CDR3: TGTGCCGGAGCGGGACACAAGGACAATGAGCAGTTCTTC. Translation: CAGAGHKDNEQFF. The V and J genes are TRBV9 and TRBJ2-1, with a tentative D call TRBD2 (7 bases). The CDR3 has 13 amino acids. The ends were cut back, 10 bases at V and 5 bases at J, with 16 bases in the middle. Looked up from germline, CDR1 is SGDLS and CDR2 is YYNGEE.

This sequence joins TRBV5-1 and TRBJ2-5, with TRBD2 matching over 7 bases. V gave up 4 bases and J gave up 1 base; unmatched junction bases: 4. CDR1 and CDR2 from the germline V gene are SGHRS and YFSETQ. The CDR3 runs 14 residues. The CDR3 spells CASSRSSGQETQYF. The CDR3 nucleotides are TGCGCCAGCAGCAGATCTAGCGGCCAAGAGACCCAGTACTTC.

The genes are TRBV2 and TRBJ2-4; D may match TRBD1 or TRBD2 (6 bases each). This CDR3 is 16 amino acids long. The germline V and J ends were trimmed by 7 bases and 8 bases, with 24 bases remaining between them. Germline-derived CDR1 and CDR2 are SNHLY and FYNNEI. CDR3 DNA: TGTGCCAGCACTTACGTACCGGGACATGGAGGGGACATTCAGTACTTC. This encodes CASTYVPGHGGDIQYF.

The V gene is TRBV19, the J gene TRBJ2-5, with TRBD1 matching over 11 bases. In germline, CDR1 is LNHDA, CDR2 SQIVND (reference sequence). V shed 3 bases and J 1 base; nucleotides not matched to a gene: 16. The CDR3 is 20 amino acids. DNA for the CDR3: TGTGCCAGTAGTATTCTCCCTATCACCGGACAGGGGGCTTTCCAAGAGACCCAGTACTTC. Its protein is CASSILPITGQGAFQETQYF. The whole variable domain, remainder taken from reference TRBV19 and TRBJ2-5, is DGGITQSPKYLFRKEGQNVTLSCEQNLNHDAMYWYRQDPGQGLRLIYYSQIVNDFQKGDIAEGYSVSREKKESFPLTVTSAQKNPTAFYLCASSILPITGQGAFQETQYFGPGTRLLVL.

This chain connects TRBV12-3 or TRBV12-4 to TRBJ2-1; possible D gene TRBD1, 5 bases. The CDR3 has 13 amino acids. V gave up 6 bases and J gave up 5 bases, with 11 bases separating them. The CDR3 region is CASRSDRNNEQFF. CDR3 bases: TGTGCCAGCAGGTCCGACAGAAACAATGAGCAGTTCTTC.

V and J are TRBV5-1 and TRBJ2-7; TRBD2 matches at 12 bases. Germline lookup yields CDR1 SGHRS and CDR2 YFSETQ. The CDR3 has 15 amino acids. The V gene end was trimmed by 5 bases and the J gene end by 1 base; junction bases not matched to a gene: 4. CDR3 sequence: CASRRLAGASYEQYV. In DNA form, the CDR3 reads TGCGCCAGCAGAAGACTAGCGGGGGCTTCCTACGAGCAGTACGTC.

A single count supports this clone. The CDR3 DNA follows: TGTGCCAGCAGTTACAGGGGGGACGGGGAGCTGTTTTTT. Its protein product is CASSYRGDGELFF. The chain employs TRBV27 and TRBJ2-2; 8 nucleotides match TRBD1. The CDR3 contains 13 residues. J lost 7 bases, V lost 4 bases, and 2 bases had no gene match. Germline V gene data show CDR1 as MNHEY and CDR2 as SMNVEV (reference sequence).

This clone was counted a few times. The genes are TRBV28 and TRBJ1-1; maybe TRBD1 (5 bases). The CDR3 totals 15 residues. The germline V gene encodes CDR1 MDHEN and CDR2 SYDVKM. Trimming pared 2 bases from V and 0 bases from J, leaving 10 bases between. CDR3 sequence: CASSLPQGLNTEAFF. The DNA of the CDR3 is TGTGCCAGCAGTTTACCCCAGGGACTGAACACTGAAGCTTTCTTT.

This clone appeared once. This sequence joins TRBV5-1 and TRBJ1-2, with 7 bases fitting TRBD1. The J segment lost 8 bases and the V segment lost 0 bases, leaving 16 bases of the junction unmatched. Germline CDR1 reads SGHRS; CDR2 reads YFSETQ. CDR3 size: 17 residues. CDR3 in DNA: TGCGCCAGCAGCTTGGGCGGGACAGTTCAATGGGGATCCGGCTACACCTTC. It yields the protein CASSLGGTVQWGSGYTF. Combining the CDR3 with reference TRBV5-1 and TRBJ1-2 gives the whole variable domain KAGVTQTPRYLIKTRGQQVTLSCSPISGHRSVSWYQQTPGQGLQFLFEYFSETQRNKGNFPGRFSGRQFSNSRSEMNVSTLELGDSALYLCASSLGGTVQWGSGYTFGSGTRLTVV.

The rearrangement links TRBV12-5 to TRBJ2-1; D might be TRBD2 (5 bases). Germline values: CDR1 LGHNT, CDR2 FRNRAP. CDR3 length: 14 amino acids. The V gene lost 5 bases and the J gene lost 6 bases, with 14 bases spanning the gap. The CDR3 DNA follows: TGTGCTAGTGGTGCTAGTGGGAGTGGCAATGAGCAGTTCTTC. Amino acids: CASGASGSGNEQFF.